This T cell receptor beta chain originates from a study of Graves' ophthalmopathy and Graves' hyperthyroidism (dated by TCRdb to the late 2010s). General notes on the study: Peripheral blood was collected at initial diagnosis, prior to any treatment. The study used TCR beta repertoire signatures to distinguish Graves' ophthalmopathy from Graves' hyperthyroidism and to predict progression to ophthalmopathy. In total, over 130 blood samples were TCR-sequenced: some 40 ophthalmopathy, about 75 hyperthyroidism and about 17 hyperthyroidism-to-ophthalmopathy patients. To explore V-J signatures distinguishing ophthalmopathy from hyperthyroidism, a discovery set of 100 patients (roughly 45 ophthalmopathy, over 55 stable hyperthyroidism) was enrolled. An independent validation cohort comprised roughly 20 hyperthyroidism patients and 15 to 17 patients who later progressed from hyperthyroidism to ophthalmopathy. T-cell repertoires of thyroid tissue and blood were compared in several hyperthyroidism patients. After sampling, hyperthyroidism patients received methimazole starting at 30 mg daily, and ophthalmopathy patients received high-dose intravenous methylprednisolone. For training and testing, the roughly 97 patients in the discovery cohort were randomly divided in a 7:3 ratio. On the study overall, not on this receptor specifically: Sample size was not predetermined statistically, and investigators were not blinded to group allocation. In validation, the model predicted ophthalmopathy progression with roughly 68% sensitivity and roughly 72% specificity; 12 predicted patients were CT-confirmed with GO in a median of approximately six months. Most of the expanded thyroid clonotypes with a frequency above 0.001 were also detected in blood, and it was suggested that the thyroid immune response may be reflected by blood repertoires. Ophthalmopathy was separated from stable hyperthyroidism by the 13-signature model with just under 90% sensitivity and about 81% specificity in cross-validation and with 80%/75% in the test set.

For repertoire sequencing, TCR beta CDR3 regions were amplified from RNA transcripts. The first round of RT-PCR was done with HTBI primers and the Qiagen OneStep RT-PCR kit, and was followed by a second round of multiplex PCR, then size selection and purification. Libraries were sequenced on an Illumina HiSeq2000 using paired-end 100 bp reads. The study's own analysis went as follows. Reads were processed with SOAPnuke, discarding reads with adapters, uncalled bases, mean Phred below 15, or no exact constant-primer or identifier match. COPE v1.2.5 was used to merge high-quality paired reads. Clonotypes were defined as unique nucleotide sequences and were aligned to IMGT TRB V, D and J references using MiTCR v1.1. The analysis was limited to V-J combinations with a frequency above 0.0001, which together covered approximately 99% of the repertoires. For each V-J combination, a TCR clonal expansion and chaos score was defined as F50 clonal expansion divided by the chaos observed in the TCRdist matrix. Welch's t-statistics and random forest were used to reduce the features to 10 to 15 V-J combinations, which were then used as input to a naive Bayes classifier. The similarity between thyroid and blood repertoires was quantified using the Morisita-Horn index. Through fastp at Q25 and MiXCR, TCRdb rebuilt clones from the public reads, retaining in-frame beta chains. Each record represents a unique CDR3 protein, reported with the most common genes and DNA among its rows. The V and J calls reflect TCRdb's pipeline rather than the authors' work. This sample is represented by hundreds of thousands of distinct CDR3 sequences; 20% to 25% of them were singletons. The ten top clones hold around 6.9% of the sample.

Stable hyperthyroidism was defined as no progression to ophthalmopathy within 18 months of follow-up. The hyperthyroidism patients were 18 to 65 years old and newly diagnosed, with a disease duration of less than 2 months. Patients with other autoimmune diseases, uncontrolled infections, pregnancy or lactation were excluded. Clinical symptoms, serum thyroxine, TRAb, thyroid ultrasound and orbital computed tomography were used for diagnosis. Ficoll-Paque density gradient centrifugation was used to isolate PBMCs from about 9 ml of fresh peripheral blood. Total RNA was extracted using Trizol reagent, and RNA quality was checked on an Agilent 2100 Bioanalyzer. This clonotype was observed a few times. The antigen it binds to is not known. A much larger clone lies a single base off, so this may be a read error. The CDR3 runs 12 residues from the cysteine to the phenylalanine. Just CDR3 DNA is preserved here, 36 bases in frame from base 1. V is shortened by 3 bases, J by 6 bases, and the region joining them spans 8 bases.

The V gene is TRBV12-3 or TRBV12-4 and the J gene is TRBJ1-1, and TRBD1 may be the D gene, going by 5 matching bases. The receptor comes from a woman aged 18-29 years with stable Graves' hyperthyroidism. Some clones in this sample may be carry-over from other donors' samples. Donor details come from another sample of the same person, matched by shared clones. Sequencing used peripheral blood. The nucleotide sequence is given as TGTGCCAGCAGTTTCGTAGGGGCTGAAGCTTTCTTT. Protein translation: CASSFVGAEAFF.